This TCR beta chain is drawn from a study of identical twins. A note on this clonotype: What it recognizes is unknown.

With template switching, a universal primer site was added, and the cDNA carried unique molecular identifiers. TCRdb redid the calling of the 5' RACE reads with MiXCR, one entry per CDR3 protein. The table has more than 350,000 distinct CDR3 sequences, roughly 9% seen once. General study findings and limits: Memory repertoires showed no such pattern, whereas abundant cord blood beta clonotypes carried fewer insertions.

CDR3 length equals 15 residues. With 3 bases removed from V and 5 bases from J, the gap between germline ends came to 17 bases. Per germline, CDR1 SQVTM and CDR2 ANQGSEA. The rearrangement links TRBV29-1 to TRBJ2-1; tentatively, D is TRBD1 (5 bases). Sequencing used naive T cells sorted from blood. The sequence derives from a woman in her forties or fifties in good health. For the CDR3, the DNA is TGCAGCGTTGATTTTTGGGGCCGAAACGACAATGAGCAGTTCTTC. Protein: CSVDFWGRNDNEQFF.